This TCR beta chain is from a study of monozygotic twins with inflammatory bowel disease (dated by TCRdb to between 2018 and 2021). Background for the entire study: In total, roughly 30 monozygotic twin pairs made up the full study: 19 Danish pairs, all IBD-discordant, plus nine German pairs, of which four were IBD-concordant and five were IBD-discordant. Within discordant pairs, disease-associated traits were sought mainly by comparing IBD patients with their genetically identical healthy co-twins. Each individual had, on average, about 151 000 unique TCRalpha sequences and 181 000 unique TCRbeta sequences available for analysis.

General conclusions and limits of the study: The results gave no support for a single strong signal or clonotype linked to IBD. Compared with healthy twins, IBD patients shared fewer clonotypes with other individuals, and the difference was most pronounced in patients with signs of disease activity. A decrease in TCRbeta repertoire diversity, as measured by inverse Simpson index, was observed in IBD patients compared with their healthy co-twins. Because patients were on differing immunosuppressive treatments, the repertoires may have picked up extra background noise and inter-individual variability. Different T cell subtypes could not be distinguished in the analysis. No difference in repertoire similarity was observed between concordant and discordant twins, possibly owing to limited statistical power.

CDR1 and CDR2 (LNHNV, YYDKDF) derive from the germline V gene (reference sequence). From the cysteine through the phenylalanine, the CDR3 covers 15 amino acids. DNA is not recorded here. From each donor, an approximately 2.3 ml peripheral blood sample was drawn into PAXgene tubes and stored at -80 degrees C. Without any T cell sorting, total RNA was extracted from whole blood using the PAXgene blood miRNA kit on an automated QIAcube. Peripheral blood from monozygotic twin pairs, either concordant or discordant for inflammatory bowel disease, underwent deep TCRalpha and TCRbeta repertoire profiling that used unique molecular barcoding. For every twin pair, smoking habits were documented, and each individual was categorised as a current, former or never smoker. As regards this clonotype: There is no known antigen for this receptor.

The library was obtained by 5' RACE. The input for every TCR library was approximately 3,500 ng of total RNA. For each sample, cDNA synthesis with SMARTScribe reverse transcriptase was split into eight separate reactions. During cDNA synthesis, unique molecular identifiers containing a 6-nucleotide sample barcode were introduced by template switching. Two nested PCRs of around 16 and 10 cycles amplified the TCRalpha and TCRbeta cDNA, and bead purification followed each PCR. Before amplification, cDNA was treated with uracil DNA-glycosylase and purified using the QIAquick PCR purification kit. The second PCR added Illumina TruSeq-compatible adapters along with sample-specific barcodes. TapeStation and Qubit were used to check library quality and concentration, and around 5.3 ng of each library was pooled. Pooled libraries were sequenced on an Illumina HiSeq2500 single-index Rapid Run with 2 x 100 bp reads and custom sequencing primers. For the original study's pipeline: MiGEC version 1.2.6 was used for UMI-based consensus assembly to correct PCR and sequencing errors. MiXCR version 2.1.1 was used for V(D)J alignment, clonotype assembly and CDR3 extraction. To normalise gene usage, clonotype sharing and MAIT/NKT TCR abundance, the analysis used the top 1000, 10 000 and 20 000 clonotypes per sample. Diversity was computed as the inverse Simpson index with the vegan R package after downsampling to 27 000 UMIs. Paired Mann-Whitney U tests were applied to discordant twin pairs, with Benjamini-Hochberg correction for multiple testing. Following reprocessing of the reads by TCRdb, the data hold one row per CDR3 protein sequence and no DNA is available. TCRdb, not the authors, supplied the V and J calls. The sample's records list approximately 330,000 distinct CDR3 sequences. 2% to 2.5% of the sample lies in the top ten.

The sequence was collected from a human donor with ulcerative colitis or Crohn's disease, or a healthy co-twin of an affected twin (not recorded which). Sequenced input: blood. The V and J genes are TRBV15 and TRBJ1-1. The CDR3 protein: CATSRDKGGNTEAFF. Supplemented by the reference TRBV15 and TRBJ1-1 proteins around the CDR3, the complete variable domain is DAMVIQNPRYQVTQFGKPVTLSCSQTLNHNVMYWYQQKSSQAPKLLFHYYDKDFNNEADTPDNFQSRRPNTSFCFLDIRSPGLGDTAMYLCATSRDKGGNTEAFFGQGTRLTVV.